This T cell receptor (beta chain) was captured by sequencing in a study of immune evolution from preneoplasia to lung adenocarcinoma. At the level of the study: HLA loss of heterozygosity: 7% AIS, over 12% MIA, roughly 35% ADC, none AAH.

Study observations and caveats: Clonality was highest in normal lung, lower in later-stage lesions apparently. Normal lung had the highest top T cell clone frequencies.

This CDR3 contains 11 residues. Germline V gene data show CDR1 as SEHNR and CDR2 as FQNEAQ (reference sequence). V was pared by 5 bases and J by 4 bases, with 5 bases between. Profiling relied on immunoSEQ multiplex PCR, and the TCRdb table lists in-frame clones only, not all of them. This table has approximately 4,200 clones, roughly nine tenths appearing once. Remarks on this clone: Its target is unknown.

Between about 2014 and 2018, patients underwent resection in Japan or China. The chain uses TRBV7-9 and TRBJ1-2; D remains unclear. The sample consisted of FFPE invasive lung adenocarcinoma tissue. This TCR derives from a person in their fifties with lung adenocarcinoma. The CDR3 region is CASSPSYGYTF. CDR3 bases: TGTGCCAGCAGCCCTTCCTATGGCTACACCTTC.